This T cell receptor (beta chain) was found in a study of T-cell reconstitution after alpha-beta-depleted transplantation in children. During its preparation, the TCRbeta library received unique molecular identifiers. Via MiXCR, TCRdb re-called the PCR reads, giving one row per CDR3 protein. The table shows roughly 500,000 distinct CDR3 sequences, with about an eighth occurring only once. After removal of 4 bases from V and 3 bases from J, the junction contained 7 bases not matched to a gene. The CDR3 extends over 16 amino acids. This clonotype was seen only a few times. The material sequenced was PBMCs from the stem cell graft donor, taken from the stem cell graft. J is TRBJ2-5 and V is TRBV12-3 or TRBV12-4, with TRBD2 matching over 11 bases. This TCR was recovered from a human donor who donated a stem cell graft to a child with combined immunodeficiency. CDR3 nucleotides: TGTGCCAGCAGTTCGGGACTAGCGGAATCCAAAGAGACCCAGTACTTC. Encoded protein: CASSSGLAESKETQYF.